This T cell receptor beta chain comes out of a study of cytomegalovirus exposure and HLA in healthy donors. The CDR3 runs 18 residues. Trimming cost V 1 base and J 7 bases; bases outside gene matches: 7. Germline CDR1 reads SGHNT; CDR2 reads YENEEA. The PCR employed 60 Vbeta primers together with 13 Jbeta primers. The method was immunoSEQ multiplex PCR; TCRdb's version includes in-frame clones alone and lacks a portion of them. This table has about 180,000 clones, 82% appearing once. Material: PBMCs. The origin of this receptor is a man in his forties in good health and CMV-seronegative. J is TRBJ2-1 and V is TRBV11-3; TRBD2 matches at 16 bases. CDR3 coding DNA: TGTGCCAGCAGCTTAGGCCCGGGACTAGCGGGAGGGGGGAATGAGCAGTTCTTC. This translates into CASSLGPGLAGGGNEQFF.